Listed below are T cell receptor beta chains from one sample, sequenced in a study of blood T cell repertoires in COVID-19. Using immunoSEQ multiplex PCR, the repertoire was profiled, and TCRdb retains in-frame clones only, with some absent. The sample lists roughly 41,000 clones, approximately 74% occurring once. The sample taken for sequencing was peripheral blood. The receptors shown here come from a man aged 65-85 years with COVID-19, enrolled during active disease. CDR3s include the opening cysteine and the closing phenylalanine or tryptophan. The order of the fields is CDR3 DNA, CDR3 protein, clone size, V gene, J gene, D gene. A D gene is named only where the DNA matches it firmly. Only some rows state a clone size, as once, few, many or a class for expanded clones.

CDR3 DNA: TGTGCCAGCAGCTTTAGCGGGGGTAACTACAATGAGCAGTTCTTC
CDR3 protein: CASSFSGGNYNEQFF
clone size: few
V gene: TRBV7-3
J gene: TRBJ2-1
D gene: TRBD2

CDR3 DNA: TGCAGCGCAAATACAGAGGGCGGGGAGCTGTTTTTT
CDR3 protein: CSANTEGGELFF
clone size: NA
V gene: TRBV29-1
J gene: TRBJ2-2
D gene: NA

CDR3 DNA: TGCAGCGTCGCCGCAGGGGTGGGCGCTGAAGCTTTCTTT
CDR3 protein: CSVAAGVGAEAFF
clone size: NA
V gene: TRBV29-1
J gene: TRBJ1-1
D gene: NA

CDR3 DNA: TGTGCCAGCAGCCAGGGGGCGCCTGGCTACACCTTC
CDR3 protein: CASSQGAPGYTF
clone size: NA
V gene: TRBV6-2/TRBV6-3
J gene: TRBJ1-2
D gene: TRBD1

CDR3 DNA: TGTGCCAGTAGCCTCCTTAGTGGGAGAGGAAACACTGAAGCTTTCTTT
CDR3 protein: CASSLLSGRGNTEAFF
clone size: NA
V gene: TRBV19
J gene: TRBJ1-1
D gene: NA

CDR3 DNA: TGTGCCAGTAGTCCCAGACAGGAACTTGGCTACACCTTC
CDR3 protein: CASSPRQELGYTF
clone size: NA
V gene: TRBV19
J gene: TRBJ1-2
D gene: NA

CDR3 DNA: TGTGCCAGCAGCGAAGGTAGAGGGAACGGTAGAACCTTC
CDR3 protein: CASSEGRGNGRTF
clone size: once
V gene: TRBV25-1
J gene: TRBJ1-2
D gene: NA

CDR3 DNA: TGTGCCATCAGTGAGCCCACCCAGGCCGGGGAGCTGTTTTTT
CDR3 protein: CAISEPTQAGELFF
clone size: NA
V gene: TRBV10-3
J gene: TRBJ2-2
D gene: NA

CDR3 DNA: TGTGCCAGCAGCCCCGACTGGCTGGGGACCCAGTACTTC
CDR3 protein: CASSPDWLGTQYF
clone size: once
V gene: TRBV7-9
J gene: TRBJ2-5
D gene: NA

CDR3 DNA: TGTGCCAGCAGCGGAGGACAGGGACGTTCACCCCTCCACTTT
CDR3 protein: CASSGGQGRSPLHF
clone size: NA
V gene: TRBV3-1/TRBV3-2
J gene: TRBJ1-6
D gene: TRBD1

CDR3 DNA: TGTGCCAGCAGTGGAGGTAACACTGAAGCTTTCTTT
CDR3 protein: CASSGGNTEAFF
clone size: few
V gene: TRBV28
J gene: TRBJ1-1
D gene: NA

CDR3 DNA: TGTGCCAGCAGTCTCGCCCGGACTAGCGTCGAGCAGTACTTC
CDR3 protein: CASSLARTSVEQYF
clone size: NA
V gene: TRBV27
J gene: TRBJ2-7
D gene: TRBD2

CDR3 DNA: TGCAGCGTTGAAAAGACCCGAACGGGCGAGCAGTACTTC
CDR3 protein: CSVEKTRTGEQYF
clone size: NA
V gene: TRBV29-1
J gene: TRBJ2-7
D gene: NA

CDR3 DNA: TGTGCCAGCAGTTCCTCTAGCGGGGGGGGTGATACGCAGTATTTT
CDR3 protein: CASSSSSGGGDTQYF
clone size: NA
V gene: TRBV27
J gene: TRBJ2-3
D gene: TRBD2

CDR3 DNA: TGCGCCAGCAGCCTACGTTTCTACAATGAGCAGTTCTTC
CDR3 protein: CASSLRFYNEQFF
clone size: NA
V gene: TRBV5-1
J gene: TRBJ2-1
D gene: NA

CDR3 DNA: TGCGCCAGCAGCGTAAGCCGAGGGTACAGGGTTGAAGCTTTCTTT
CDR3 protein: CASSVSRGYRVEAFF
clone size: NA
V gene: TRBV4-3
J gene: TRBJ1-1
D gene: NA

CDR3 DNA: TGTGCCTTGGGGGGTAGGGAGCTGTTTTTT
CDR3 protein: CALGGRELFF
clone size: NA
V gene: TRBV11-2
J gene: TRBJ2-2
D gene: NA

CDR3 DNA: TGTGCCAGCAGCCCGAGGGTGGGGGGAACTAATGAAAAACTGTTTTTT
CDR3 protein: CASSPRVGGTNEKLFF
clone size: once
V gene: TRBV9
J gene: TRBJ1-4
D gene: NA

CDR3 DNA: TGTGCCAGCAGTTTAGCCTATCAGCCCCAGCATTTT
CDR3 protein: CASSLAYQPQHF
clone size: few
V gene: TRBV12-3/TRBV12-4
J gene: TRBJ1-5
D gene: NA

CDR3 DNA: TGTGCCAGCATCCGGACACTAGCGGAGCCCCCTGAGCAGTTCTTC
CDR3 protein: CASIRTLAEPPEQFF
clone size: NA
V gene: TRBV21-1
J gene: TRBJ2-1
D gene: NA

CDR3 DNA: TGTGCCAGCAGCGTAGATGGACAGATTTCCAATGAGCAGTTCTTC
CDR3 protein: CASSVDGQISNEQFF
clone size: once
V gene: TRBV9
J gene: TRBJ2-1
D gene: NA

CDR3 DNA: TGTGCCTGGAGTGTTTTCAGTTACTACGAGCAGTACTTC
CDR3 protein: CAWSVFSYYEQYF
clone size: NA
V gene: TRBV30
J gene: TRBJ2-7
D gene: NA

CDR3 DNA: TGCGCCAGCAGCCACTTAAAGGGGCCCTACGAGCAGTACTTC
CDR3 protein: CASSHLKGPYEQYF
clone size: NA
V gene: TRBV4-1
J gene: TRBJ2-7
D gene: NA

CDR3 DNA: TGCGCCAGCAGCCACGTTGCTTCAGGGGGCGTCGACTCCTACAATGAGCAGTTCTTC
CDR3 protein: CASSHVASGGVDSYNEQFF
clone size: NA
V gene: TRBV4-3
J gene: TRBJ2-1
D gene: TRBD1

CDR3 DNA: TGTGCCAGCAGTAAGACATACCAAGGGACCCAGTACTTC
CDR3 protein: CASSKTYQGTQYF
clone size: few
V gene: TRBV12-3/TRBV12-4
J gene: TRBJ2-5
D gene: NA

CDR3 DNA: TGTGCCAGCAGCTTAGAGTGGGGCGGAAAACTGTTTTTT
CDR3 protein: CASSLEWGGKLFF
clone size: NA
V gene: TRBV11-2
J gene: TRBJ1-4
D gene: NA

CDR3 DNA: TGTGCCAGCAGTTTATCTGGAGGACATGGCTACACCTTC
CDR3 protein: CASSLSGGHGYTF
clone size: NA
V gene: TRBV27
J gene: TRBJ1-2
D gene: NA

CDR3 DNA: TGCGCCAGCAGTGATGTTGTCAGGGTCAATCAGCCCCAGCATTTT
CDR3 protein: CASSDVVRVNQPQHF
clone size: NA
V gene: TRBV10-2
J gene: TRBJ1-5
D gene: NA

CDR3 DNA: TGTGCCAGCAGTGCCGACAGGGGCGGAGAGCCCCAGCATTTT
CDR3 protein: CASSADRGGEPQHF
clone size: NA
V gene: TRBV2
J gene: TRBJ1-5
D gene: TRBD1

CDR3 DNA: TGTGCCAGCAGTCCTACATGGGACGGGGGGTGGTACTTC
CDR3 protein: CASSPTWDGGWYF
clone size: NA
V gene: TRBV28
J gene: TRBJ2-7
D gene: TRBD2

CDR3 DNA: TGTGCCAGCAGTTTCGACAGCAGGTCCACTAATGAAAAACTGTTTTTT
CDR3 protein: CASSFDSRSTNEKLFF
clone size: NA
V gene: TRBV6-5
J gene: TRBJ1-4
D gene: NA

CDR3 DNA: TGTGCCAGCAGCCAAGAATTTACAGGGGCCTACAATGAGCAGTTCTTC
CDR3 protein: CASSQEFTGAYNEQFF
clone size: NA
V gene: TRBV3-1/TRBV3-2
J gene: TRBJ2-1
D gene: TRBD1

CDR3 DNA: TGTGCCAGCTCAAAGGGACTAGCGGGAGGCTTGGAGCAGTTCTTC
CDR3 protein: CASSKGLAGGLEQFF
clone size: NA
V gene: TRBV18
J gene: TRBJ2-1
D gene: TRBD2

CDR3 DNA: TGTGCCAGCACCCACCCGGGACTAGCGGGGGGCAGGGCTAGCACAGATACGCAGTATTTT
CDR3 protein: CASTHPGLAGGRASTDTQYF
clone size: NA
V gene: TRBV7-9
J gene: TRBJ2-3
D gene: TRBD2

CDR3 DNA: TGTGCCACCAGTGACACCACCACCGACAGACTGTACGAGCAGTACTTC
CDR3 protein: CATSDTTTDRLYEQYF
clone size: NA
V gene: TRBV24-1
J gene: TRBJ2-7
D gene: NA

CDR3 DNA: TGCAGCGTTGAAGATGCCCGGGACATCAACTATGGCTACACCTTC
CDR3 protein: CSVEDARDINYGYTF
clone size: few
V gene: TRBV29-1
J gene: TRBJ1-2
D gene: NA

CDR3 DNA: TGTGCCACCAGAGACAGCTCCTATAATTCACCCCTCCACTTT
CDR3 protein: CATRDSSYNSPLHF
clone size: NA
V gene: TRBV15
J gene: TRBJ1-6
D gene: NA

CDR3 DNA: TGCGCCAGCAGCGGCACAGGGGAGGATACGCAGTATTTT
CDR3 protein: CASSGTGEDTQYF
clone size: NA
V gene: TRBV5-1
J gene: TRBJ2-3
D gene: TRBD1

CDR3 DNA: TGCGCCAGCAGCTTGGGGGGACAGCAAGAGACCCAGTACTTC
CDR3 protein: CASSLGGQQETQYF
clone size: NA
V gene: TRBV5-1
J gene: TRBJ2-5
D gene: TRBD1

CDR3 DNA: TGTGCCAGCAGTTTCGGGACAGGGGGCAACGAGCAGTACTTC
CDR3 protein: CASSFGTGGNEQYF
clone size: NA
V gene: TRBV27
J gene: TRBJ2-7
D gene: TRBD1

CDR3 DNA: TGTGCCAGCAGCCGCGACAGGGTGAACACTGAAGCTTTCTTT
CDR3 protein: CASSRDRVNTEAFF
clone size: NA
V gene: TRBV7-2
J gene: TRBJ1-1
D gene: TRBD1

CDR3 DNA: TGCGCCAGCAGCTTGGACCTTAGCTCCTACGAGCAGTACTTC
CDR3 protein: CASSLDLSSYEQYF
clone size: NA
V gene: TRBV5-1
J gene: TRBJ2-7
D gene: NA